The sample holds a few counts of the clone carrying this T cell receptor beta chain. The antigen remains unidentified. The protocol was immunoSEQ multiplex PCR, while the TCRdb copy is restricted to in-frame clones and leaves out a portion. The sample lists roughly 50,000 clones; roughly 90% were seen once. This CDR3 region has 13 residues. Unmatched junction bases numbered 11, after V lost 8 bases and J lost 11 bases. Germline-derived CDR1 and CDR2 are MDHEN and SYDVKM. This entry comes from a study of cytomegalovirus exposure and HLA in healthy donors. Findings of the study overall: The study recorded fewer than 200 TCR beta chains that were cytomegalovirus-associated. TCR clusters originating in the first cohort tended to co-occur in the 120 validation repertoires, according to a later analysis. High specificity and sensitivity for cytomegalovirus status were reported for the classifier.

Specimen: PBMCs. The sequence was obtained from a man aged 18 to 29 in good health and CMV-seronegative. The chain joins TRBV28 to TRBJ1-4; TRBD1 aligns across 7 bases. The CDR3 DNA reads TGTGCCAGCCTGCCATTTGGACAGGATAAACTGTTTTTT. Translating gives CASLPFGQDKLFF.